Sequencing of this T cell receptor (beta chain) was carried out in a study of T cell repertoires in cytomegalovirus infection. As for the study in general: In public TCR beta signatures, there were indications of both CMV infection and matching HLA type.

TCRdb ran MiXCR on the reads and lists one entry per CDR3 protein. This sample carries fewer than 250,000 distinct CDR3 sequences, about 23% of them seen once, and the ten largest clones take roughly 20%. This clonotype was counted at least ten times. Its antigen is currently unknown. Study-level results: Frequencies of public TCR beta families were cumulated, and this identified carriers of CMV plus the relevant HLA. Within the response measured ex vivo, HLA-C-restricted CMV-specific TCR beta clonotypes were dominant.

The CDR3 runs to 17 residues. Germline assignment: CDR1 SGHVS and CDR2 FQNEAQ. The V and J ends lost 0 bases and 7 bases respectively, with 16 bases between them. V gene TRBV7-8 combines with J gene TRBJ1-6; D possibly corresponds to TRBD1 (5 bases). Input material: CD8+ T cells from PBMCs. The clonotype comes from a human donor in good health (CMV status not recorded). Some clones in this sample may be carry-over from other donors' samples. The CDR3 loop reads CASSLATADNWNSPLHF. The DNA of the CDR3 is TGTGCCAGCAGCTTAGCGACAGCCGATAACTGGAATTCACCCCTCCACTTT.